This T cell receptor (beta chain) was captured by sequencing in a study of tumor and adjacent non-tumor tissue in lung cancer. Study as a whole: Histology: 12 adenocarcinoma, 2 squamous cell carcinoma, 1 small cell lung cancer. Each sample yielded 3.5 million to 5 million productive TCRbeta reads on average.

Study-level findings and limits: Higher tumor TCR diversity was associated with shorter survival. In normal lung, the top 100 clones were significantly more dominant than in tumor.

Turning to this clonotype: The antigen remains unidentified.

TCRbeta libraries were built with three rounds of nested PCR, modified from ARM-PCR. In TCRdb, the multiplex PCR reads were re-called with MiXCR into one record per CDR3 protein. The table includes roughly 69,000 distinct CDR3 sequences, roughly three quarters detected once. RNA was extracted from bulk tissue without any cell sorting. This non-tumor lung sample came from over 3 cm beyond the tumor edge. Trimming pared 0 bases from V and 13 bases from J, leaving 19 bases between. Germline V gene data show CDR1 as LGHNA and CDR2 as YNFKEQ. The CDR3 runs 15 residues. The rearrangement joins TRBV4-2 to TRBJ1-3; D perhaps matches TRBD1 (5 bases). The sequence derives from a man aged 55-75 years with non-small cell lung cancer. Sequenced material: distant non-tumor lung tissue. The CDR3 nucleotides read TGTGCCAGCAGCCAAGATTGGGACCCTGGAATCACGATATATTTT. Translation: CASSQDWDPGITIYF.